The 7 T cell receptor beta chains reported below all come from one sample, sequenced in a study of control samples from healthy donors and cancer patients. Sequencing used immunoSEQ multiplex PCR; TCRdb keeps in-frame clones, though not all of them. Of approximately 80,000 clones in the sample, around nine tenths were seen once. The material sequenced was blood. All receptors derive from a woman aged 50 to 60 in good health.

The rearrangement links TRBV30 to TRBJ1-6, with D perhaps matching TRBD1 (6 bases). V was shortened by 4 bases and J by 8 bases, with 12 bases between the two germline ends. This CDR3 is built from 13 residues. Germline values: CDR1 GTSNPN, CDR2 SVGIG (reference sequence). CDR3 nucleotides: TGTGCCTGGAAGCAGGGGCTTTATTCACCCCTCCACTTT. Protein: CAWKQGLYSPLHF. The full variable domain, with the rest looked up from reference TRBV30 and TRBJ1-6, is SQTIHQWPATLVQPVGSPLSLECTVEGTSNPNLYWYRQAAGRGLQLLFYSVGIGQISSEVPQNLSASRPQDRQFILSSKKLLLSDSGFYLCAWKQGLYSPLHFGNGTRLTVT.

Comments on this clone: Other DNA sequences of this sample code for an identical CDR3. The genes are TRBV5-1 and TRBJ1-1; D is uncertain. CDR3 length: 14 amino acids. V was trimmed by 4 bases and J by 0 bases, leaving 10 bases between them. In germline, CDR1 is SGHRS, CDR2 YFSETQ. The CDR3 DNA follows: TGCGCCAGCAGCCAAAGGACCGTGAACACTGAAGCTTTCTTT. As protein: CASSQRTVNTEAFF.

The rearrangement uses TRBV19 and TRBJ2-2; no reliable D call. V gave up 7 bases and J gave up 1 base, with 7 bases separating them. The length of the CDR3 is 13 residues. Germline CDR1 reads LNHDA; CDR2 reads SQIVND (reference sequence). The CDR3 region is CASNKLNTGELFF. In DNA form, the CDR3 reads TGTGCCAGTAATAAGTTGAACACCGGGGAGCTGTTTTTT.

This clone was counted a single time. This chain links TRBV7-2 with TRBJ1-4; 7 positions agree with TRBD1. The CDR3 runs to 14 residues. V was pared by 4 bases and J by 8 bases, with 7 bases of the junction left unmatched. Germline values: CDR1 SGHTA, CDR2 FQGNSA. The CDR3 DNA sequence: TGTGCCAGCAGCTCTGACAGGGTTGGGGAAAAACTGTTTTTT. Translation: CASSSDRVGEKLFF. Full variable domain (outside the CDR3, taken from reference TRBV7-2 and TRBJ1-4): GAGVSQSPSNKVTEKGKDVELRCDPISGHTALYWYRQSLGQGLEFLIYFQGNSAPDKSGLPSDRFSAERTGGSVSTLTIQRTQQEDSAVYLCASSSDRVGEKLFFGSGTQLSVL.

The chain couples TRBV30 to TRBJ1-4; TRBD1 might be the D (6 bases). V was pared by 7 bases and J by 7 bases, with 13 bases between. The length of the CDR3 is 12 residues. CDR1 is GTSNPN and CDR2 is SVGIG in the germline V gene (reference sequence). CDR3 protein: CAFSGAGEKLFF. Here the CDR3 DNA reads TGTGCCTTCTCAGGGGCGGGTGAAAAACTGTTTTTT.

The DNA of the CDR3 is TGTGCCAGCAGACGAGAACAGGGGCACGAGCAGTACTTC. Protein sequence: CASRREQGHEQYF. V usage is TRBV5-4 and J usage is TRBJ2-7, with 7 bases lining up with TRBD1. The length of the CDR3 is 13 residues. The trim removed 5 bases at V and 5 bases at J, leaving 7 bases unmatched. From germline, CDR1 is SGHNT and CDR2 YYREEE (reference sequence).

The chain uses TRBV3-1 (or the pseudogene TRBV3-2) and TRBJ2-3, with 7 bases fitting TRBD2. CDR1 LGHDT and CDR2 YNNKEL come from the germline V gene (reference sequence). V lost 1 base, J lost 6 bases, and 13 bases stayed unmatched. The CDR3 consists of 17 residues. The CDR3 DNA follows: TGTGCCAGCAGCCAAGTTAGCGGGCCCGGGGTAGGGGATACGCAGTATTTT. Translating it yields CASSQVSGPGVGDTQYF.